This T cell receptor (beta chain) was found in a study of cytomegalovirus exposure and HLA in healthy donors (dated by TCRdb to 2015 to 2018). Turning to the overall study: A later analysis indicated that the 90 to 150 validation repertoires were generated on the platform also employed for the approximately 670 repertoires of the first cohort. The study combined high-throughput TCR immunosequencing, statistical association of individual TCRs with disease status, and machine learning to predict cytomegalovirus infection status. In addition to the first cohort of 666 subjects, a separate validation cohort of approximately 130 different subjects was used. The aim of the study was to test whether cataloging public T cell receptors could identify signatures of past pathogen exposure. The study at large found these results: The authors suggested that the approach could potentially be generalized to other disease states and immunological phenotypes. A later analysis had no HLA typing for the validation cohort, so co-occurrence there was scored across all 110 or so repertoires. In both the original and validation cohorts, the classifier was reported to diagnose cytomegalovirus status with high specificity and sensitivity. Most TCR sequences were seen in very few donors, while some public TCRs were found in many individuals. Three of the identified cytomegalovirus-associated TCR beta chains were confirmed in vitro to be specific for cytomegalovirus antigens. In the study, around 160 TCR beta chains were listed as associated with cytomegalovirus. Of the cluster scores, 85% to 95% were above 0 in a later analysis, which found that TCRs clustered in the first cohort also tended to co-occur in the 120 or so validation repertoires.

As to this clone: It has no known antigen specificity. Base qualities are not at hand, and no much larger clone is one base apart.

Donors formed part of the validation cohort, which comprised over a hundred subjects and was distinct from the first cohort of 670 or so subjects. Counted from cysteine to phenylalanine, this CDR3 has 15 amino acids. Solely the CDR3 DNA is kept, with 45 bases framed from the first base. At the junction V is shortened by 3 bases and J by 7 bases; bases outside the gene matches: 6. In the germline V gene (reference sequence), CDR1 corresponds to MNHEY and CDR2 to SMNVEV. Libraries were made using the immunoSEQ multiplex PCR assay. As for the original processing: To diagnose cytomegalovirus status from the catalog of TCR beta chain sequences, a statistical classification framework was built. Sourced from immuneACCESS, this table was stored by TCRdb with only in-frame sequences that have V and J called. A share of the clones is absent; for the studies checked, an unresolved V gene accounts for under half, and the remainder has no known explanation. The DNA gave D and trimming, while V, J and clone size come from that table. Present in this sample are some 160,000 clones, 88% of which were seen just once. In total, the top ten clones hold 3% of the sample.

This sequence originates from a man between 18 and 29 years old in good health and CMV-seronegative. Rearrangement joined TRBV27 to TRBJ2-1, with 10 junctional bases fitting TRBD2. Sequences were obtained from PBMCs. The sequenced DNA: TGTGCCAGCAGTTTCGTCCTAGCGGGAGTAAATGAGCAGTTCTTC. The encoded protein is CASSFVLAGVNEQFF.